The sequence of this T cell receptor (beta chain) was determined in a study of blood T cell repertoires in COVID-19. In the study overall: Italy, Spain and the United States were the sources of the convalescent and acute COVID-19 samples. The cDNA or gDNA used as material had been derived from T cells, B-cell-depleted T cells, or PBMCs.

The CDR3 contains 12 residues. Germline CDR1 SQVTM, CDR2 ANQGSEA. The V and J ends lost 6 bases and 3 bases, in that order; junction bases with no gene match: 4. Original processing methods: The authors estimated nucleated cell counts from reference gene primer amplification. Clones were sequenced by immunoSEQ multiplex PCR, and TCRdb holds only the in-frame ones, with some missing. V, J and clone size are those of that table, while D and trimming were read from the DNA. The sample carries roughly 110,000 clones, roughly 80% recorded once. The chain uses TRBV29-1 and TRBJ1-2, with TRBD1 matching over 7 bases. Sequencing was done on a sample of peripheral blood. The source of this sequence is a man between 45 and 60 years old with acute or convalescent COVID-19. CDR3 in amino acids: CSVDRVDYGYTF. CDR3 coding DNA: TGCAGCGTCGACAGGGTCGACTATGGCTACACCTTC.